This is a list of T cell receptor beta chains from one sample in a study of OX40 agonist ivuxolimab in advanced cancers. Sequenced by immunoSEQ multiplex PCR; TCRdb stores in-frame clones only, minus some. The repertoire holds about 100,000 clones, 75% to 95% seen once, with roughly 0.66% in the top ten. The source was CD4+ or CD8+ T cells sorted from blood, collected in a trial of the OX40 agonist ivuxolimab. The receptors derive from an adult with an advanced solid tumor such as melanoma, head and neck, liver or kidney cancer. The conserved cysteine and the conserved F or W are not part of the CDR3 here. Fields, in order: J gene, V gene, CDR3 protein.

TRBJ1-5,TRBV6-5,ASRPTDRSNQPQH
TRBJ2-3,TRBV7-9,ASSFGGRTDTQY
TRBJ2-3,TRBV5-4,ASSSGNSENQEY
TRBJ2-7,TRBV6-1,ASSETSGYEQY
TRBJ1-2,TRBV7-9,ASGTGAYGYT
TRBJ1-2,TRBV6-5,ASSYKRQSNGYT
TRBJ2-4,TRBV5-4,ASSPPEGAKNIQY
TRBJ1-5,TRBV6-1,ASSEGGGLQH
TRBJ2-5,TRBV18,ASSPEQVRQETQY
TRBJ2-7,TRBV6-6,ASRNGQALLQQY
TRBJ2-7,TRBV12-5,ASGPGGLSYEQY
TRBJ2-2,TRBV6-5,ASSYAGGGELF
TRBJ2-1,TRBV5-4,ASSLGPVVNEQF
TRBJ2-5,TRBV7-3,ASSLQGEETQY
TRBJ1-5,TRBV13,ASSGTEANQPQH
TRBJ1-2,TRBV10-3,AISESQNYGYT
TRBJ2-1,TRBV19,ASSDTGHSYNEQF
TRBJ1-1,TRBV6-6,ASAPRLDTEAF
TRBJ2-7,TRBV5-4,ASSLDSTYEQY
TRBJ2-7,TRBV7-6,ASSLASSGGAGFSYEQY
TRBJ2-7,TRBV30,ASNGQGKSYEQY
TRBJ1-1,TRBV6-1,ASNPGQSMEAF
TRBJ1-1,TRBV11-2,ASSFEASDTEAF
TRBJ2-7,TRBV21-1,ASSKGEGIHEQY
TRBJ1-3,TRBV7-9,ASSFPGGNTIY
TRBJ1-1,TRBV7-9,ASSLETGRVTEAF